This T cell receptor beta chain was sequenced for a study of post-analysis software for immune sequencing data. General study findings and limits: Patients used several TRBV segments, including TRBV5-6, TRBV5-1 and TRBV20-1, more often than controls.

cDNA libraries of TCR beta carried unique molecular identifiers. TCRdb fed the PCR reads into MiXCR, producing one record per CDR3 protein. The top ten hold 4.6% of the sample, which has 750,000 to 950,000 distinct CDR3 sequences, under 70% seen once. As for this clonotype: Its antigen is not identified.

V was trimmed by 6 bases and J by 0 bases, leaving 12 bases between them. CDR1 MDHEN and CDR2 SYDVKM come from the germline V gene. The CDR3 spans 14 residues. The TCR sequence derives from a girl aged 5 to 17 with multiple sclerosis. Material for sequencing was blood. The chain is built from TRBV28 and TRBJ2-7, with a tentative D call TRBD2 (5 bases). The CDR3 reads CASRGRRHSYEQYF. The CDR3 DNA reads TGTGCCAGCAGAGGACGGAGGCACTCCTACGAGCAGTACTTC.